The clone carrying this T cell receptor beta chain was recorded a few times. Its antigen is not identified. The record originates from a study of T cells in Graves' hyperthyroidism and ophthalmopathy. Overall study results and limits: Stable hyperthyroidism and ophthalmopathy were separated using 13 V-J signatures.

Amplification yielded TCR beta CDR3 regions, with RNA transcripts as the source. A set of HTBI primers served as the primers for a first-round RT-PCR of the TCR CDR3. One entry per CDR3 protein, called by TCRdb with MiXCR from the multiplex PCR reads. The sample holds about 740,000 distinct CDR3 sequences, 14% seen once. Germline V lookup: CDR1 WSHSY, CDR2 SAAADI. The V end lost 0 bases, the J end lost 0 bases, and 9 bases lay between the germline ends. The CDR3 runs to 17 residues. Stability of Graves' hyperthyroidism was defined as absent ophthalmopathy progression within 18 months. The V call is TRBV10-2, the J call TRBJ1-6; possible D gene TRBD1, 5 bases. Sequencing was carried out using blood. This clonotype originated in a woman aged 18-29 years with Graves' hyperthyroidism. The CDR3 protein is CASSESGGSSYNSPLHF. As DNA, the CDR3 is TGCGCCAGCAGTGAGTCTGGGGGGAGCTCCTATAATTCACCCCTCCACTTT.